This is a list of T cell receptor beta chains from one sample in a study of blood T cell repertoires in COVID-19. Measured with immunoSEQ multiplex PCR; TCRdb has only the in-frame clones, and not every one. The repertoire includes 55,000 to 65,000 clones, about nine tenths of them detected once, and roughly 8.6% sits in the top ten. Sequencing used peripheral blood. The receptors come from a human donor in a cohort sampled during active COVID-19. CDR3s include the opening cysteine and the closing phenylalanine or tryptophan. A D gene is named only where the DNA matches it firmly. A clone size is listed for some rows: how often the clone was seen (once, few, many), or a class if it is expanded.

j_gene | len | abundance | v_gene | d_gene | CDR3nt | CDR3aa
TRBJ1-2 | 13 | . | TRBV29-1 | TRBD1 | TGCAGCGTACAACAGACAGGGAACTATGGCTACACCTTC | CSVQQTGNYGYTF
TRBJ2-2 | 16 | once | TRBV5-1 | TRBD1 | TGCGCCAGCAGCTTGTATCAACAGGGGGCGGCCGGGGAGCTGTTTTTT | CASSLYQQGAAGELFF
TRBJ2-3 | 16 | . | TRBV2 | TRBD2 | TGTGCCAGCAGTCAGTGGGGCGGGAGGAATCCAGATACGCAGTATTTT | CASSQWGGRNPDTQYF
TRBJ2-5 | 15 | . | TRBV5-4 | TRBD2 | TGTGCCAGCAGCTTGCCTAGCGGGGGCACGGAGACCCAGTACTTC | CASSLPSGGTETQYF
TRBJ1-1 | 13 | . | TRBV19 | TRBD1 | TGTGCCAGTAGGGGAGACAGGGGCACTGAAGCTTTCTTT | CASRGDRGTEAFF
TRBJ1-2 | 13 | . | TRBV4-1 | TRBD1 | TGCGCCAGCAGCCAGACAGGGGGGTATGGCTACACCTTC | CASSQTGGYGYTF
TRBJ2-2 | 13 | once | TRBV10-2 | . | TGCGCCAGCAGGAGGGGGAGCACCGGGGAGCTGTTTTTT | CASRRGSTGELFF
TRBJ1-1 | 13 | . | TRBV6-1 | . | TGTGCCAGCACTGAAGGGAGTCACACTGAAGCTTTCTTT | CASTEGSHTEAFF
TRBJ2-2 | 14 | . | TRBV6-5 | . | TGTGCCAGCCATTGGACAGCCAACACCGGGGAGCTGTTTTTT | CASHWTANTGELFF
TRBJ2-7 | 12 | . | TRBV11-2 | . | TGTGCCAGCAGCTCTAACAGCTACGAGCAGTACTTC | CASSSNSYEQYF
TRBJ2-3 | 19 | . | TRBV5-1 | . | TGCGCCAGCAGCCCCCGCGGTGTCATCGTCAGGGGACACGTAGATACGCAGTATTTT | CASSPRGVIVRGHVDTQYF
TRBJ1-1 | 13 | once | TRBV3-1/TRBV3-2 | . | TGTGCCAGCAGCCAATACGGCGGGACTGAAGCTTTCTTT | CASSQYGGTEAFF
TRBJ2-3 | 16 | . | TRBV5-6 | TRBD2 | TGTGCCAGCATCCCTAGCGGGGGTATCAGCACAGATACGCAGTATTTT | CASIPSGGISTDTQYF
TRBJ2-1 | 18 | . | TRBV5-1 | TRBD2 | TGCGCCAGCGTTAAGGGACTAGCGGGAGGGCCTCTTTCCAATGAGCAGTTCTTC | CASVKGLAGGPLSNEQFF
TRBJ2-7 | 19 | . | TRBV7-3 | . | TGTGCCAGCAGCTTAAAGACCGGGACTGGAGGAAGCAGGACCTACGAGCAGTACTTC | CASSLKTGTGGSRTYEQYF
TRBJ1-4 | 16 | . | TRBV2 | . | TGTGCCAGCATAGGGAGGCGCATCGCAACTAATGAAAAACTGTTTTTT | CASIGRRIATNEKLFF
TRBJ1-4 | 15 | . | TRBV28 | TRBD1 | TGTGCCAGCAGAACTTACAGGGGGCTCAAGGAAAAACTGTTTTTT | CASRTYRGLKEKLFF
TRBJ2-2 | 12 | . | TRBV6-5 | . | TGTGCCAGCAGACCGCGGGGCGGGGAGCTGTTTTTT | CASRPRGGELFF
TRBJ2-5 | 15 | . | TRBV9 | TRBD1 | TGTGCCAGCAGCGGCCCGGGACAGGTGGCGGAGACCCAGTACTTC | CASSGPGQVAETQYF
TRBJ2-7 | 15 | . | TRBV28 | TRBD2 | TGTGCCAGCAGTCGCGGGGGGCTTGACTCCTACGAGCAGTACTTC | CASSRGGLDSYEQYF
TRBJ2-7 | 12 | . | TRBV10-2 | . | TGCGCCAGCAGTGAATACCGGTACGAGCAGTACTTC | CASSEYRYEQYF
TRBJ2-2 | 15 | many | TRBV4-1 | . | TGCGCCAGCAGCTTTTACGACGGGGTAACCGGGGAGCTGTTTTTT | CASSFYDGVTGELFF
TRBJ1-2 | 14 | . | TRBV5-5 | TRBD1 | TGTGCCAGCAGTATGGGACAGGGAAACTATGGCTACACCTTC | CASSMGQGNYGYTF
TRBJ2-1 | 14 | few | TRBV5-4 | TRBD1 | TGTGCCAGCAGCGAACAGGGGGCGCGGCATGAGCAGTTCTTC | CASSEQGARHEQFF
TRBJ1-1 | 17 | . | TRBV7-2 | TRBD1 | TGTGCCAGCAGCCAACGAAATTACAGGGGGCTTAACACTGAAGCTTTCTTT | CASSQRNYRGLNTEAFF
TRBJ2-3 | 12 | . | TRBV20-1 | . | TGCAGTGCTAGTAAGAGTTACGATACGCAGTATTTT | CSASKSYDTQYF
TRBJ2-5 | 16 | once | TRBV24-1 | TRBD2 | TGTGCCACCAGTGATTTTGGGCGGGAGGGCCTGGAGACCCAGTACTTC | CATSDFGREGLETQYF
TRBJ2-3 | 17 | . | TRBV3-1/TRBV3-2 | TRBD2 | TGTGCCAGCAGCCAAGTAAGGACTAGCGGGAGAACAGATACGCAGTATTTT | CASSQVRTSGRTDTQYF
TRBJ2-1 | 13 | . | TRBV19 | . | TGTGCCAGTAGTTCCCTGTACGGCAATGAGCAGTTCTTC | CASSSLYGNEQFF
TRBJ2-3 | 14 | few | TRBV9 | . | TGTGCCAGCAGCGAGCCCATAGGCACAGATACGCAGTATTTT | CASSEPIGTDTQYF
TRBJ1-1 | 14 | . | TRBV6-6 | . | TGTGCCAGCAGTTACGCCAGGGCGAGCACTGAAGCTTTCTTT | CASSYARASTEAFF
TRBJ2-7 | 17 | . | TRBV9 | . | TGTGCCAGCAGCGTAGGGTACCGGGGAGCGTCGACCTACGAGCAGTACTTC | CASSVGYRGASTYEQYF
TRBJ1-5 | 15 | . | TRBV5-1 | . | TGCGCCAGCAGCTTAAGTTCCGGTTTCAATCAGCCCCAGCATTTT | CASSLSSGFNQPQHF
TRBJ2-3 | 12 | . | TRBV10-2 | . | TGCGCCAGCAGGGCCCCCACAGATACGCAGTATTTT | CASRAPTDTQYF
TRBJ1-6 | 14 | . | TRBV27 | TRBD1 | TGTGCCAGCAGTCCGGACAGGGGTGGTTCACCCCTCCACTTT | CASSPDRGGSPLHF
TRBJ1-4 | 17 | . | TRBV3-1/TRBV3-2 | . | TGTGCCAGCACCGGACACATAACCTCCTCCACTAATGAAAAACTGTTTTTT | CASTGHITSSTNEKLFF
TRBJ2-6 | 13 | . | TRBV4-3 | . | TGCGCCAGCAGGGCTCCTGGGGCCAACGTCCTGACTTTC | CASRAPGANVLTF
TRBJ2-1 | 11 | few | TRBV3-1/TRBV3-2 | . | TGTGCCAGCAGCCAAGTCTATGAGCAGTTCTTC | CASSQVYEQFF
TRBJ2-3 | 16 | . | TRBV4-2 | TRBD2 | TGTGCCAGCAGCCACAAAACTAGCGCCCTCACAGATACGCAGTATTTT | CASSHKTSALTDTQYF
TRBJ2-1 | 15 | . | TRBV9 | . | TGTGCCAGCAGCGTAGCGGGGGTGATTATGAATGAGCAGTTCTTC | CASSVAGVIMNEQFF
TRBJ1-1 | 12 | . | TRBV12-5 | . | TGTGCTAGTGCCCTGGGCGGGATTGAAGCTTTCTTT | CASALGGIEAFF
TRBJ2-7 | 15 | few | TRBV5-4 | TRBD1 | TGTGCCAGCAGCTTGGAAGGGGGCGCAACCTACGAGCAGTACTTC | CASSLEGGATYEQYF
TRBJ2-7 | 12 | . | TRBV6-5 | . | TGTGCCAGCGGGGGGTGGTCCTACGAGCAGTACTTC | CASGGWSYEQYF
TRBJ2-5 | 16 | . | TRBV5-4 | . | TGTGCCAGCAGCTTGGCGTCGAGGGGGTGGATGGAGACCCAGTACTTC | CASSLASRGWMETQYF
TRBJ2-7 | 13 | . | TRBV4-1 | . | TGCGCCAGCAGCCAAGATCCAGTCTACGAGCAGTACTTC | CASSQDPVYEQYF
TRBJ1-2 | 14 | . | TRBV4-1 | . | TGCGCCAGCAGCCCTGACCCAGGGGAATATGGCTACACCTTC | CASSPDPGEYGYTF
TRBJ1-2 | 15 | . | TRBV30 | . | TGTGCCTGGAAACAATGGGACAACTCAAACTATGGCTACACCTTC | CAWKQWDNSNYGYTF
TRBJ2-1 | 15 | . | TRBV3-1/TRBV3-2 | TRBD2 | TGTGCCAGCGCTTCTAGCGGGAGAGGATACAATGAGCAGTTCTTC | CASASSGRGYNEQFF
TRBJ2-3 | 17 | . | TRBV18 | . | TGTGCCAGCTCACCGGGTCGAGGAGGAGCACTGGGGAATACGCAGTATTTT | CASSPGRGGALGNTQYF
TRBJ1-1 | 14 | . | TRBV5-4 | TRBD1 | TGTGCCAGCAACATTGGGACAGTGAACACTGAAGCTTTCTTT | CASNIGTVNTEAFF
TRBJ1-2 | 14 | . | TRBV11-2 | . | TGTGCCAGCAGTCCAGAGACAGATTACTATGGCTACACCTTC | CASSPETDYYGYTF
TRBJ2-7 | 16 | once | TRBV18 | TRBD2 | TGTGCCAGCTCACCTCAACTAGCGGGGGATGGCTACGAGCAGTACTTC | CASSPQLAGDGYEQYF